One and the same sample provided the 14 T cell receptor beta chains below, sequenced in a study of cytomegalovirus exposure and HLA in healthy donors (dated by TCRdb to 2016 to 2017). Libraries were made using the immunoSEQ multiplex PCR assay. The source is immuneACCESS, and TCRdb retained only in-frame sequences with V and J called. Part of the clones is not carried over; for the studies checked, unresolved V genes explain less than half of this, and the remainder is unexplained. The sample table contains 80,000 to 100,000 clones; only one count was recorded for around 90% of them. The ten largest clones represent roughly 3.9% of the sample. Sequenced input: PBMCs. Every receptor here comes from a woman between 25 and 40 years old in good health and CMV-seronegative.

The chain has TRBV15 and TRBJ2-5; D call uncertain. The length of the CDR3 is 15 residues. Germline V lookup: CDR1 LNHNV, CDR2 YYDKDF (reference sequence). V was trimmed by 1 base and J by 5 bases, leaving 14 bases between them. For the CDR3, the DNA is TGTGCCACCAGCAGAGTTTTCCAGGCAGTGGAGACCCAGTACTTC. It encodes CATSRVFQAVETQYF.

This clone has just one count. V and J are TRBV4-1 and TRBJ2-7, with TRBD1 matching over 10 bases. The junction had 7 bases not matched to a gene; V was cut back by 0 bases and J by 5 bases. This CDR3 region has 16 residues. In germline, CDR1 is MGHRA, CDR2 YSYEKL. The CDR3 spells CASSQDPGQGGHEQYF. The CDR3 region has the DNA TGCGCCAGCAGCCAAGATCCTGGACAGGGGGGCCACGAGCAGTACTTC.

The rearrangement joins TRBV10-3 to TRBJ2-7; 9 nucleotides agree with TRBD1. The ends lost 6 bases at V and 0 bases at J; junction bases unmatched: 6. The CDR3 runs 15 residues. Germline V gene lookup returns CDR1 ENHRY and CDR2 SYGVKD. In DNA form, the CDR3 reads TGTGCCATCAGAGACGACAGGGGGGGCTCCTACGAGCAGTACTTC. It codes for CAIRDDRGGSYEQYF.

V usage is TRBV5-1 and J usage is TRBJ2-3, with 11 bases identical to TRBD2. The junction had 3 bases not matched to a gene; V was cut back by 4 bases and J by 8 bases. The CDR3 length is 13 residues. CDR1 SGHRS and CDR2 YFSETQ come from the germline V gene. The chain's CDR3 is CASSPLAGGTQYF. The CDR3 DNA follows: TGCGCCAGCAGCCCCCTAGCGGGGGGTACGCAGTATTTT. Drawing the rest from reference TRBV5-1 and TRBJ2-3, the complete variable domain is KAGVTQTPRYLIKTRGQQVTLSCSPISGHRSVSWYQQTPGQGLQFLFEYFSETQRNKGNFPGRFSGRQFSNSRSEMNVSTLELGDSALYLCASSPLAGGTQYFGPGTRLTVL.

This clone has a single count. The CDR3, as DNA: TGTGCCAGTAGTATATCTTGGACACGCGGAAACACCATATATTTT. It yields the protein CASSISWTRGNTIYF. The rearrangement joins TRBV19 to TRBJ1-3; D possibly corresponds to TRBD1 (5 bases). CDR1 and CDR2 from the germline V gene are LNHDA and SQIVND (reference sequence). CDR3 length equals 15 residues. The V and J ends lost 2 bases and 4 bases respectively, with 12 bases between them.

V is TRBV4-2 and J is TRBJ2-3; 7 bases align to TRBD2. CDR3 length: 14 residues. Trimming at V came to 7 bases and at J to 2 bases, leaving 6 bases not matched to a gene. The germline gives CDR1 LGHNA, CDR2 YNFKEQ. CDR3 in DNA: TGTGCCAGCACTGGACTAGAGGTCACAGATACGCAGTATTTT. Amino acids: CASTGLEVTDTQYF.

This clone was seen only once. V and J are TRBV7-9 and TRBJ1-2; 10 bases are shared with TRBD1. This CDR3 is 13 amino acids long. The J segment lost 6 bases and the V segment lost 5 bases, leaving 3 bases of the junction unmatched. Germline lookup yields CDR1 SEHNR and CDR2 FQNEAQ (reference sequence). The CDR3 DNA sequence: TGTGCCAGCAGCCAAGGACAGGGGGATGGCTACACCTTC. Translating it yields CASSQGQGDGYTF.

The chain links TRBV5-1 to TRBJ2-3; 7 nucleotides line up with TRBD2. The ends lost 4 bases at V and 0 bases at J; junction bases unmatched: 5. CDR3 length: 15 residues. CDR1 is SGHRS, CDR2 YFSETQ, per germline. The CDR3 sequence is CASSPGLLSTDTQYF. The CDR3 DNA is TGCGCCAGCAGCCCGGGACTACTAAGCACAGATACGCAGTATTTT.

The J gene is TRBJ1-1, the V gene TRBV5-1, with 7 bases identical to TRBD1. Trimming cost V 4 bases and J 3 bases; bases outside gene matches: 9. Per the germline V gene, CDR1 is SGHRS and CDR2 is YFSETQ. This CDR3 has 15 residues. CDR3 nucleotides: TGCGCCAGCAGCGGAACGCAGGGGGGTGACACTGAAGCTTTCTTT. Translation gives CASSGTQGGDTEAFF.

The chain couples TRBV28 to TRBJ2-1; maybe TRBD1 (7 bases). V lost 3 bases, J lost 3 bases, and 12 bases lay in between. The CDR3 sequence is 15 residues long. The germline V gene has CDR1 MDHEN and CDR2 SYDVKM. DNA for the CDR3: TGTGCCAGCAGTTTGGCAGGGGGGAGCTACAATGAGCAGTTCTTC. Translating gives CASSLAGGSYNEQFF.

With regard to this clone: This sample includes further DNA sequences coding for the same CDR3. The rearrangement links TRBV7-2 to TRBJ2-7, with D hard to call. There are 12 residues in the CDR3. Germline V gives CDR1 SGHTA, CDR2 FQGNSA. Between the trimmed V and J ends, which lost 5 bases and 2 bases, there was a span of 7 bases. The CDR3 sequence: CASSLSTYEQYF. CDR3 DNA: TGTGCCAGCAGCCTATCCACCTACGAGCAGTACTTC. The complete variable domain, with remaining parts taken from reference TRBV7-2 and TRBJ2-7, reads GAGVSQSPSNKVTEKGKDVELRCDPISGHTALYWYRQSLGQGLEFLIYFQGNSAPDKSGLPSDRFSAERTGGSVSTLTIQRTQQEDSAVYLCASSLSTYEQYFGPGTRLTVT.

This chain's CDR3 is CASRAGSEGNQPQHF. Written as DNA, the CDR3 is TGTGCCAGCAGGGCCGGGAGCGAAGGCAATCAGCCCCAGCATTTT. The chain employs TRBV2 and TRBJ1-5, with D unclear. The germline CDR1 and CDR2 sequences are SNHLY and FYNNEI. The CDR3 covers 15 residues. V was trimmed by 6 bases and J by 2 bases, leaving 14 bases between them.

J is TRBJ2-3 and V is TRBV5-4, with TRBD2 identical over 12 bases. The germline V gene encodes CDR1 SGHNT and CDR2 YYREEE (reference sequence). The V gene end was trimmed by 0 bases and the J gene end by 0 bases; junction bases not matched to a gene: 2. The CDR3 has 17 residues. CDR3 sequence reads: CASSLGGLAGSTDTQYF. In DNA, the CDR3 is TGTGCCAGCAGCTTGGGCGGACTAGCGGGGAGCACAGATACGCAGTATTTT. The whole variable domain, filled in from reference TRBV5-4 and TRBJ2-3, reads ETGVTQSPTHLIKTRGQQVTLRCSSQSGHNTVSWYQQALGQGPQFIFQYYREEENGRGNFPPRFSGLQFPNYSSELNVNALELDDSALYLCASSLGGLAGSTDTQYFGPGTRLTVL.

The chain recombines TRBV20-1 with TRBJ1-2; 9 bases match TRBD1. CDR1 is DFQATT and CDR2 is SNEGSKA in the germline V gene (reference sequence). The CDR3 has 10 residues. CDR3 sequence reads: CGTGSYGYTF. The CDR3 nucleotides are TGCGGGACAGGGAGCTATGGCTACACCTTC.